Shown below are 17 T cell receptor beta chains from a single sample sequenced in a study of Ad26.COV2.S vaccination and SARS-CoV-2 variants. Assay: immunoSEQ multiplex PCR; the TCRdb copy retains only in-frame clones and omits some. Here the sample spans about 420,000 clones, around 89% being singletons. Treatment denoted: around 19 received Ad26.COV2.S at low or high dose, single or two shots; several received placebo; per-sample allocation not given. Collection of samples fell on day 63 after the first vaccine or placebo injection. Sequenced material: peripheral blood, taken in a trial of Ad26.COV2.S vaccine versus placebo. The origin of the receptors is a person aged 18-65 years who received the Ad26.COV2.S COVID-19 vaccine or a placebo.

The chain links TRBV28 to TRBJ2-3, with D perhaps given as TRBD1 or TRBD2 (6 bases each). The CDR3 contains 15 residues. Germline loops: CDR1 MDHEN, CDR2 SYDVKM. V lost 7 bases, J lost 1 base, and 15 bases lay in between. The DNA of the CDR3 is TGTGCCAGCACTGGGGGGCGGGCCGGCACAGATACGCAGTATTTT. This encodes CASTGGRAGTDTQYF.

The chain links TRBV5-4 to TRBJ2-1, with D perhaps TRBD1 or TRBD2 (6 bases each). Trimming pared 2 bases from V and 5 bases from J, leaving 14 bases between. The CDR3 extends over 15 amino acids. The V gene's germline CDR1 is SGHNT and CDR2 YYREEE (reference sequence). CDR3 coding DNA: TGTGCCAGCAGCTTCGGTGGGGGGCGGAACAATGAGCAGTTCTTC. This translates into CASSFGGGRNNEQFF.

The DNA for the CDR3 is TGTGCCAGCAGTGATAGAATAAATTCACCCCTCCACTTT. Residues: CASSDRINSPLHF. This chain joins TRBV25-1 and TRBJ1-6; no definite D call. This CDR3 is built from 13 residues. Germline CDR1 is MGHDK and CDR2 is SYGVNS. Trimming left V 3 bases short and J 7 bases short, with 7 bases between.

Note on this clone: One junction end does not reproduce the germline sequence, and a read error may be involved. The chain recombines TRBV5-1 with TRBJ2-1; 8 nucleotides align to TRBD2. The CDR3 length is 12 residues. The germline gives CDR1 SGHRS, CDR2 YFSETQ. CDR3 amino acids: CASSLSGRERIF. The CDR3 DNA is TGCGCCAGCAGCTTGTCCGGGAGGGAGCGGATCTTC.

The chain links TRBV4-3 to TRBJ2-3, with 9 bases matching TRBD2. The ends lost 4 bases at V and 0 bases at J; junction bases unmatched: 2. CDR1 is LGHNA, CDR2 YSLEER, per germline. The CDR3 contains 15 residues. CDR3 region: CASSPLAGSTDTQYF. CDR3 bases: TGCGCCAGCAGCCCCCTAGCGGGGAGCACAGATACGCAGTATTTT.

The chain employs TRBV25-1 and TRBJ2-6, with D hard to call. The V and J ends lost 7 bases and 0 bases respectively, with 4 bases between them. The CDR3 extends over 13 amino acids. The V gene's germline CDR1 is MGHDK and CDR2 SYGVNS. The CDR3 region is CASKFSGANVLTF. The CDR3 DNA follows: TGTGCCAGCAAGTTCTCTGGGGCCAACGTCCTGACTTTC.

The rearrangement links TRBV2 to TRBJ2-2, with D possibly matching TRBD2 (6 bases). V shed 10 bases and J shed 1 base, with 10 bases lying between them. Per germline, CDR1 SNHLY and CDR2 FYNNEI. The CDR3 loop spans 13 amino acids. In DNA form, the CDR3 reads TGTGCCACCCGACTAGAGAACACCGGGGAGCTGTTTTTT. Protein sequence: CATRLENTGELFF.

This chain uses TRBV19 with TRBJ2-7, with 11 bases matching TRBD1. Trimming at V came to 7 bases and at J to 4 bases, leaving 9 bases not matched to a gene. From germline, CDR1 is LNHDA and CDR2 SQIVND (reference sequence). The CDR3 totals 15 residues. The CDR3 protein is CASTHGQGALYEQYF. CDR3 nucleotides: TGTGCCAGTACCCATGGACAGGGGGCGTTGTACGAGCAGTACTTC.

V usage is TRBV7-2 and J usage is TRBJ2-5; D is unresolved. With 0 bases removed from V and 5 bases from J, the gap between germline ends came to 4 bases. The CDR3 has 12 residues. Germline CDR1 and CDR2: SGHTA and FQGNSA. The chain's CDR3 is CASSLAGETQYF. The DNA for the CDR3 is TGTGCCAGCAGCTTAGCGGGTGAGACCCAGTACTTC.

In regard to this clone: Germline and junction disagree at one end, which may indicate a read error. The chain employs TRBV6-5 and TRBJ2-1; D perhaps matches TRBD1 (6 bases). The CDR3 runs to 14 residues. Looked up from germline, CDR1 is MNHEY and CDR2 is SVGAGI. The DNA of the CDR3 is TGTGCCAGCAATTACAGGGAGACCTACAATGAGCAGTTCTTC. Encoded protein: CASNYRETYNEQFF.

This sequence joins TRBV6-2 or TRBV6-3 and TRBJ1-3; D call uncertain. This CDR3 is 15 amino acids long. Germline V lookup: CDR1 MNHEY, CDR2 SVGEGT. Trimming pared 2 bases from V and 0 bases from J, leaving 8 bases between. The CDR3 DNA reads TGTGCCAGCAGTTACAACGGCCGCTCTGGAAACACCATATATTTT. Its translation is CASSYNGRSGNTIYF.

The chain employs TRBV12-3 or TRBV12-4 and TRBJ1-5, with D perhaps matching TRBD1 (5 bases). The CDR3 has 13 residues. Trimming left V 5 bases short and J 4 bases short, with 9 bases between. The CDR3 bases are TGTGCCAGCAGTATACAGGTTAATCAGCCCCAGCATTTT. Translating gives CASSIQVNQPQHF.

This sequence joins TRBV10-3 and TRBJ2-5, with unresolved D. Germline V lookup: CDR1 ENHRY, CDR2 SYGVKD. The CDR3 loop spans 13 amino acids. The V end was cut by 4 bases, the J end by 4 bases, with 10 bases between. The CDR3 DNA sequence: TGTGCCATCAGTGGGCCCGACCGAGAGACCCAGTACTTC. This sequence encodes CAISGPDRETQYF.

This chain uses TRBV7-8 with TRBJ2-2; tentative D call: TRBD1 (5 bases). The CDR3 consists of 13 residues. Trimming removed 10 bases at V and 0 bases at J, with 9 bases between. Germline CDR1 and CDR2: SGHVS and FQNEAQ. The CDR3 sequence is CANVDTNTGELFF. The CDR3 DNA follows: TGTGCCAACGTGGACACGAACACCGGGGAGCTGTTTTTT. Full variable domain (outside the CDR3, taken from reference TRBV7-8 and TRBJ2-2): GAGVSQSPRYKVAKRGQDVALRCDPISGHVSLFWYQQALGQGPEFLTYFQNEAQLDKSGLPSDRFFAERPEGSVSTLKIQRTQQEDSAVYLCANVDTNTGELFFGEGSRLTVL.

V usage is TRBV30 and J usage is TRBJ2-5; 9 nucleotides align to TRBD2. The germline CDR1 and CDR2 sequences are GTSNPN and SVGIG (reference sequence). The ends lost 2 bases at V and 5 bases at J; junction bases unmatched: 6. The CDR3 contains 14 residues. CDR3 region: CAWSSLAGFETQYF. The CDR3 nucleotides are TGTGCCTGGAGTTCGCTAGCGGGGTTTGAGACCCAGTACTTC.

The V gene is TRBV5-5, the J gene TRBJ2-1; no clear D gene. Germline V gene data show CDR1 as SGHKS and CDR2 as YYEKEE (reference sequence). This CDR3 is 15 amino acids long. V lost 0 bases and J 4 bases, leaving 11 bases between the germline ends. CDR3 region: CASSLVLAEYNEQFF. The CDR3 region has the DNA TGTGCCAGCAGCTTGGTACTTGCGGAATACAATGAGCAGTTCTTC.

CDR3 loop: CASRPTGFRETQYF. Here the CDR3 DNA reads TGTGCCAGCAGGCCCACAGGGTTTAGGGAGACCCAGTACTTC. This chain links TRBV28 with TRBJ2-5, with a weak D call TRBD1 (6 bases). V gave up 6 bases and J gave up 5 bases, with 16 bases separating them. Germline lookup yields CDR1 MDHEN and CDR2 SYDVKM. This CDR3 is built from 14 residues. Drawing the rest from reference TRBV28 and TRBJ2-5, the complete variable domain is DVKVTQSSRYLVKRTGEKVFLECVQDMDHENMFWYRQDPGLGLRLIYFSYDVKMKEKGDIPEGYSVSREKKERFSLILESASTNQTSMYLCASRPTGFRETQYFGPGTRLLVL.